These T cell receptor beta chains were read from a single sample in a study of blood T cell repertoires in COVID-19. Clones were read by immunoSEQ multiplex PCR, and TCRdb kept only the in-frame ones, dropping some. The profile covers hundreds of thousands of clones, with about nine tenths appearing a single time and 2.6% taken by the ten largest. The sample comprised PBMCs or T cells enriched from blood (not recorded which). These TCRs come from a man in his sixties who had recovered from COVID-19. CDR3s include the opening cysteine and the closing phenylalanine or tryptophan. Each record gives: V gene, J gene, clone size, D gene, CDR3 protein, CDR3 DNA. D genes are given only for firm matches. Only part of the rows carry a size: once, few, many, or a class if the clone is expanded.

TRBV18,TRBJ1-4,NA,NA,CASSQTGGYEKLFF,TGTGCCAGCTCCCAAACGGGGGGGTATGAAAAACTGTTTTTT
TRBV30,TRBJ1-1,NA,NA,CAWRAREGVRTEAFF,TGTGCCTGGAGGGCGCGCGAGGGGGTGAGGACTGAAGCTTTCTTT
TRBV5-5,TRBJ1-1,NA,TRBD1,CASSNQGDRGPGEAFF,TGTGCCAGCAGCAACCAAGGGGACAGGGGGCCTGGTGAAGCTTTCTTT
TRBV7-8,TRBJ2-2,NA,TRBD1,CASSLRDRGITGELFF,TGTGCCAGCAGCCTAAGGGACAGGGGGATAACCGGGGAGCTGTTTTTT
TRBV10-3,TRBJ2-7,NA,NA,CAIGKLYEQYF,TGTGCCATCGGCAAGTTATACGAGCAGTACTTC
TRBV7-2,TRBJ1-5,NA,NA,CASSLSGVSNQPQHF,TGTGCCAGCAGCTTATCGGGTGTTAGCAATCAGCCCCAGCATTTT
TRBV7-2,TRBJ1-1,NA,NA,CASSLAQQITEAFF,TGTGCCAGCAGCTTAGCGCAACAGATCACTGAAGCTTTCTTT
TRBV15,TRBJ2-3,NA,TRBD2,CATSRGGPGTSGGAGTQYF,TGTGCCACCAGCAGAGGGGGCCCCGGGACTAGCGGGGGGGCAGGTACGCAGTATTTT
TRBV12-3/TRBV12-4,TRBJ1-1,NA,NA,CASSRGTEAFF,TGTGCCAGCAGCAGAGGAACTGAAGCTTTCTTT
TRBV7-8,TRBJ1-2,few,TRBD1,CASSSQRQGAGGYTF,TGTGCCAGCAGCTCCCAGCGGCAGGGGGCTGGCGGCTACACCTTC
TRBV19,TRBJ1-5,NA,NA,CASSPTGFAVQPQHF,TGTGCCAGTTCCCCGACGGGATTTGCGGTTCAGCCCCAGCATTTT
TRBV7-9,TRBJ2-7,NA,NA,CASSLARNRLSYEQYF,TGTGCCAGCAGCTTAGCGCGGAACCGGTTATCCTACGAGCAGTACTTC
TRBV15,TRBJ1-1,NA,NA,CATSAPEASTEAFF,TGTGCCACCAGCGCCCCGGAAGCGAGCACTGAAGCTTTCTTT
TRBV20-1,TRBJ2-1,few,NA,CSASPSDSYNEQFF,TGCAGTGCTAGTCCTAGCGACTCCTACAATGAGCAGTTCTTC
TRBV5-4,TRBJ2-5,NA,TRBD1,CARGTDQETQYF,TGTGCCAGGGGGACAGACCAAGAGACCCAGTACTTC
TRBV30,TRBJ2-2,NA,NA,CAWSLSMNTGELFF,TGTGCCTGGAGTCTATCAATGAACACCGGGGAGCTGTTTTTT
TRBV30,TRBJ1-4,NA,TRBD1,CAWRKWGQDNEKLFF,TGTGCCTGGAGAAAGTGGGGACAGGATAATGAAAAACTGTTTTTT
TRBV19,TRBJ2-2,NA,NA,CASSPGVYFSNTGELFF,TGTGCCAGTAGTCCCGGTGTCTATTTCTCGAACACCGGGGAGCTGTTTTTT
TRBV28,TRBJ1-5,few,NA,CASATVSNQPQHF,TGTGCCAGCGCGACAGTTAGCAATCAGCCCCAGCATTTT
TRBV6-5,TRBJ1-1,once,NA,CASSQDRGTEAFF,TGTGCCAGCAGCCAGGACCGGGGCACTGAAGCTTTCTTT
TRBV27,TRBJ1-5,NA,NA,CASSQLGGEGQPQHF,TGTGCCAGCAGTCAGCTTGGAGGGGAGGGTCAGCCCCAGCATTTT
TRBV18,TRBJ1-1,NA,NA,CASSPRTTQNTEAFF,TGTGCCAGCTCACCACGGACAACTCAGAACACTGAAGCTTTCTTT
TRBV19,TRBJ2-1,NA,TRBD1,CASRRTGVDEQFF,TGTGCCAGTAGGAGGACAGGGGTTGATGAGCAGTTCTTC
TRBV2,TRBJ1-1,NA,NA,CASTTTGGGTEAFF,TGTGCCAGCACCACTACGGGGGGAGGTACTGAAGCTTTCTTT
TRBV19,TRBJ2-4,NA,NA,CASSIDLWRENIQYF,TGTGCCAGTAGTATAGACCTCTGGCGGGAAAACATTCAGTACTTC
TRBV4-1,TRBJ2-2,NA,TRBD2,CASSQAPSGTFTGELFF,TGCGCCAGCAGTCAAGCCCCTAGCGGGACTTTCACCGGGGAGCTGTTTTTT
TRBV4-1,TRBJ1-4,NA,TRBD1,CASSIQQGWGEKLFF,TGCGCCAGCAGCATTCAACAGGGGTGGGGTGAAAAACTGTTTTTT
TRBV7-9,TRBJ1-6,once,TRBD1,CASSTHRGQDSPLHF,TGTGCCAGCAGCACCCACAGGGGGCAGGATTCACCCCTCCACTTT